The TCR beta chain under discussion was sequenced for a study of response to subunit inactivated influenza vaccine. Findings of the study overall: Few new T cells, the authors suggested, are recruited by each seasonal influenza vaccination.

This clonotype has just a few counts. Its target is not known. TCRdb recomputed calls from the RT-PCR reads with MiXCR, one row per CDR3 protein. In the table there are hundreds of thousands of distinct CDR3 sequences, approximately 12% of which are singletons. Trimming shortened V by 0 bases and J by 0 bases, and 18 bases separated the two germline ends. Per the germline V gene, CDR1 is LGHNA and CDR2 is YSLEER. The CDR3 contains 18 residues. The genes are TRBV4-3 and TRBJ2-7, with D perhaps TRBD1 (6 bases). The sequence derives from a man aged 45-65 years who received an inactivated influenza vaccine. The sample was PBMCs from blood, taken on the day of vaccination. The CDR3 reads CASSQDPLGAVSSYEQYF. The CDR3 nucleotides read TGCGCCAGCAGCCAAGATCCTTTGGGGGCAGTTAGCTCCTACGAGCAGTACTTC.